The 16 T cell receptor beta chains reported below all come from one sample, sequenced in a study of radiotherapy plus CTLA-4 blockade in lung cancer listed by TCRdb under 2018. Library method: the immunoSEQ multiplex PCR assay. TCRdb took over this immuneACCESS table, retaining in-frame rearrangements with V and J assigned. Such tables are incomplete; in checked studies, under half of the missing clones stem from an unresolved V gene, and the remainder is unexplained. The sample has over 60,000 clones on record, about nine tenths of them singletons. The top ten hold 35% to 50% of the sample. Sample: peripheral blood, taken from a patient treated with radiotherapy plus ipilimumab. These receptors were taken from a human donor with non-small cell lung cancer that progressed on radiotherapy plus ipilimumab.

This clone has only a few counts. This sequence joins TRBV6-5 and TRBJ1-1; the D gene is possibly TRBD1 (5 bases). The CDR3 covers 15 residues. Trimming left V 6 bases short and J 2 bases short, with 16 bases between. Germline CDR1 MNHEY, CDR2 SVGAGI. In nucleotides, the CDR3 is TGTGCCAGCAGATCGTGGGGGTGGGGAAACACTGAAGCTTTCTTT. This translates into CASRSWGWGNTEAFF.

The DNA for the CDR3 is TGTGCCAGCAGCCGGGGAGCTTCCAATCAAGAGACCCAGTACTTC. Amino acid sequence: CASSRGASNQETQYF. The rearrangement uses TRBV2 and TRBJ2-5; tentatively, D is TRBD2 (5 bases). The ends were cut back, 6 bases at V and 2 bases at J, with 16 bases in the middle. Germline V lookup: CDR1 SNHLY, CDR2 FYNNEI. The CDR3 is made up of 15 amino acids.

The chain joins TRBV14 to TRBJ2-4; 7 nucleotides align to TRBD2. Germline V lookup: CDR1 SGHDN, CDR2 FVKESK. The length of the CDR3 is 13 residues. V lost 4 bases to trimming and J lost 9 bases; unmatched junction nucleotides: 6. CDR3 sequence reads: CASSPRTSGIQYF. The CDR3 nucleotides read TGTGCCAGCAGCCCCCGGACTAGTGGCATTCAGTACTTC.

This chain joins TRBV2 and TRBJ2-5; D remains ambiguous. Between the trimmed V and J ends, which lost 2 bases and 1 base, there was a span of 11 bases. The germline CDR1 and CDR2 sequences are SNHLY and FYNNEI. The CDR3 is 15 residues long. The chain's CDR3 is CASSEYRTIQETQYF. The CDR3 coding sequence is TGTGCCAGCAGTGAATATCGCACTATCCAAGAGACCCAGTACTTC.

V and J are TRBV11-3 and TRBJ1-2, with D uncertain. The CDR3 consists of 15 residues. Trimming took off 3 bases at V and 0 bases at J, with 11 bases between the two ends. The V gene's germline CDR1 is SGHNT and CDR2 YENEEA. CDR3 protein: CASSFAGGANYGYTF. DNA of the CDR3: TGTGCCAGCAGCTTTGCCGGCGGGGCTAACTATGGCTACACCTTC.

This clone was seen only once. This chain joins TRBV30 and TRBJ2-2; possibly TRBD2 for D (7 bases). The germline gives CDR1 GTSNPN, CDR2 SVGIG (reference sequence). This CDR3 spans 16 amino acids. Trimming left V 0 bases short and J 3 bases short, with 14 bases between. In nucleotides, the CDR3 is TGTGCCTGGAGTGTACGGGGGAGGGGGTACACCGGGGAGCTGTTTTTT. It specifies CAWSVRGRGYTGELFF.

This clone is judged medium-sized. V is TRBV6-6 and J is TRBJ2-5; D gene unclear. The CDR3 extends over 12 amino acids. Germline CDR1 MNHNY, CDR2 SVGAGI (reference sequence). V was cut by 0 bases and J by 5 bases, with 4 bases left in between. The CDR3 sequence: CASSYSTETQYF. For the CDR3, the DNA is TGTGCCAGCAGTTACTCGACGGAGACCCAGTACTTC.

CDR3 sequence: CASSTLTSYEQYF. Written as DNA, the CDR3 is TGTGCCAGCAGTACCCTCACTAGCTACGAGCAGTACTTC. The V and J genes are TRBV6-5 and TRBJ2-7; D perhaps matches TRBD2 (5 bases). CDR1 MNHEY and CDR2 SVGAGI come from the germline V gene. The CDR3 is 13 residues long. V was clipped by 5 bases and J by 3 bases, with 11 bases between them.

The chain is built from TRBV7-9 and TRBJ2-1; tentative D call: TRBD1 (6 bases). V was clipped by 1 base and J by 7 bases, with 8 bases between them. The germline V gene has CDR1 SEHNR and CDR2 FQNEAQ (reference sequence). The CDR3 consists of 13 residues. CDR3 bases: TGTGCCAGCAGCTTAGAAACAGGGAATGAGCAGTTCTTC. Translation: CASSLETGNEQFF.

The J gene is TRBJ2-1, the V gene TRBV9, with a tentative D call TRBD2 (5 bases). Per the germline V gene, CDR1 is SGDLS and CDR2 is YYNGEE. The CDR3 is 13 residues long. V was clipped by 4 bases and J by 6 bases, with 11 bases between them. CDR3 amino acids: CASSPKRVNEQFF. Written as DNA, the CDR3 is TGTGCCAGCAGCCCCAAGAGGGTCAATGAGCAGTTCTTC.

The chain uses TRBV6-6 and TRBJ2-7; no firm D call. The V end was cut by 0 bases, the J end by 0 bases, with 9 bases between. Germline V lookup: CDR1 MNHNY, CDR2 SVGAGI (reference sequence). The length of the CDR3 is 15 residues. The CDR3 DNA sequence: TGTGCCAGCAGTTACTCGAGGACGGACTCCTACGAGCAGTACTTC. This codes for CASSYSRTDSYEQYF.

The chain uses TRBV6-1 and TRBJ1-1; TRBD1 might be the D (5 bases). This CDR3 contains 13 residues. In germline, CDR1 is MNHNS, CDR2 SASEGT. The V end lost 7 bases, the J end lost 4 bases, and 13 bases lay between the germline ends. CDR3 sequence: CASNVREVTEAFF. Written as DNA, the CDR3 is TGTGCCAGCAACGTCAGGGAGGTCACTGAAGCTTTCTTT.

V and J are TRBV19 and TRBJ2-5; TRBD2 matches at 10 bases. The length of the CDR3 is 15 residues. Trimming at V came to 5 bases and at J to 6 bases, leaving 9 bases not matched to a gene. The V gene's germline CDR1 is LNHDA and CDR2 SQIVND (reference sequence). CDR3 sequence: CASSGLAGDMKTQYF. CDR3 DNA: TGTGCCAGTAGTGGCCTAGCGGGAGATATGAAGACCCAGTACTTC.

This rearrangement joins TRBV30 to TRBJ1-2; no reliable D call. Trimming left V 3 bases short and J 1 base short, with 6 bases between. From germline, CDR1 is GTSNPN and CDR2 SVGIG (reference sequence). The CDR3 runs to 12 residues. CDR3 sequence reads: CAWSGSNYGYTF. CDR3 DNA sequence: TGTGCCTGGAGCGGGAGTAACTATGGCTACACCTTC.

The chain links TRBV30 to TRBJ1-2, with 8 bases aligning to TRBD1. The CDR3 sequence is 13 residues long. Germline V gene lookup returns CDR1 GTSNPN and CDR2 SVGIG (reference sequence). The V and J ends lost 4 bases and 4 bases, in that order; junction bases with no gene match: 5. The CDR3 region has the DNA TGTGCCTGGAAACAGGGGGGGTTCTATGGCTACACCTTC. As protein: CAWKQGGFYGYTF.

This rearrangement joins TRBV10-3 to TRBJ2-7; tentatively, D is TRBD1 (5 bases). Germline V gene data show CDR1 as ENHRY and CDR2 as SYGVKD. The CDR3 totals 13 residues. V was pared by 3 bases and J by 6 bases, with 12 bases between. In DNA, the CDR3 is TGTGCCATCAGTGAACGTTTGGGGCCCGAGCAGTACGTC. It codes for CAISERLGPEQYV.